These 10 T cell receptor beta chains came from one sample sequenced in a study of T cells in Graves' hyperthyroidism and ophthalmopathy. It was RNA transcripts that yielded the amplified TCR beta CDR3 regions. An initial round of RT-PCR targeting the TCR CDR3 relied on the HTBI primer set. TCRdb itself ran the multiplex PCR reads through MiXCR, one entry per CDR3 protein. The sample includes 300,000 to 450,000 distinct CDR3 sequences, approximately 13% of them seen just once. Sequencing was performed on blood. The receptors come from a woman between 55 and 75 years old with Graves' hyperthyroidism.

With respect to this clonotype: An end of the junction differs from the germline gene, which may be a read error. The chain joins TRBV2 to TRBJ1-4; possibly TRBD1 for D (5 bases). The CDR3 covers 13 residues. Germline CDR1 and CDR2: SNHLY and FYNNEI. The CDR3 reads CASSIRGNEELFF. In nucleotides, the CDR3 is TGTGCCAGCAGTATCCGGGGCAATGAAGAACTGTTTTTT.

This clonotype was counted many times. J is TRBJ1-1 and V is TRBV18; tentatively, D is TRBD1 (5 bases). The CDR3 length is 15 residues. Germline V lookup: CDR1 KGHSH, CDR2 LQKENI. Trimming removed 2 bases from V and 5 bases from J, with 15 bases in between. CDR3 nucleotides: TGTGCCAGCTCACCATCCCGGGACTTTGATACTGAAGCTTTCTTT. As protein: CASSPSRDFDTEAFF. Looking up the rest from reference TRBV18 and TRBJ1-1 gives the full variable domain: NAGVMQNPRHLVRRRGQEARLRCSPMKGHSHVYWYRQLPEEGLKFMVYLQKENIIDESGMPKERFSAEFPKEGPSILRIQQVVRGDSAAYFCASSPSRDFDTEAFFGQGTRLTVV.

This clonotype turned up a few times. The chain has TRBV20-1 and TRBJ2-5; TRBD2 matches at 11 bases. Germline-derived CDR1 and CDR2 are DFQATT and SNEGSKA (reference sequence). The CDR3 contains 16 residues. With 0 bases clipped from V and 5 bases from J, the junction kept 8 bases outside the gene matches. As DNA, the CDR3 is TGCAGTGCTAGAGACGTTCGTAGCGGGAGGGGGGAGACCCAGTACTTC. Translation: CSARDVRSGRGETQYF.

In this sample, this clonotype turned up many times. The rearrangement joins TRBV20-1 to TRBJ2-3; no clear D. Between the trimmed V and J ends, which lost 6 bases and 5 bases, there was a span of 12 bases. CDR3 length: 12 residues. The germline V gene has CDR1 DFQATT and CDR2 SNEGSKA (reference sequence). In DNA, the CDR3 is TGCAGTGCGCAGAGTAGTCGAGATACGCAGTATTTT. This sequence encodes CSAQSSRDTQYF.

This clonotype came up a few times. The rearrangement links TRBV2 to TRBJ2-7; 8 nucleotides line up with TRBD2. The V gene's germline CDR1 is SNHLY and CDR2 FYNNEI. Trimming removed 7 bases from V and 4 bases from J; junction bases left unmatched: 12. This CDR3 comprises 15 residues. The CDR3: CASTGGGGRRYEQYF. CDR3 in DNA: TGTGCCAGCACGGGGGGGGGCGGGAGAAGATACGAGCAGTACTTC.

This clonotype was counted only a few times. J is TRBJ1-3 and V is TRBV29-1, with D maybe TRBD1 (5 bases). The germline V and J ends were trimmed by 8 bases and 3 bases, with 17 bases remaining between them. Germline assignment: CDR1 SQVTM and CDR2 ANQGSEA. The CDR3 extends over 14 amino acids. CDR3 nucleotides: TGCAGCTTCTCCCAGGGCGGGGTTGGAAACACCATATATTTT. Protein sequence: CSFSQGGVGNTIYF.

This clonotype showed up many times. Here the CDR3 DNA reads TGCGCCAGCAGTCCCGGGCCCCCGTCCAATCAGCCCCAGCATTTT. Its translation is CASSPGPPSNQPQHF. This chain connects TRBV5-1 to TRBJ1-5; D ambiguous. Germline assignment: CDR1 SGHRS and CDR2 YFSETQ. This CDR3 has 15 residues. The ends were cut back, 5 bases at V and 3 bases at J, with 15 bases in the middle.

This clonotype was observed a few times. This chain connects TRBV7-8 to TRBJ2-7; 11 bases fit TRBD2. Germline trimming cut 4 bases from V and 4 bases from J; bases unmatched to any gene: 12. Germline CDR1 SGHVS, CDR2 FQNEAQ. The CDR3 extends over 17 amino acids. The CDR3 spells CASSWEDQLAGVYEQYF. CDR3 in DNA: TGTGCCAGCAGCTGGGAGGACCAACTAGCGGGAGTTTACGAGCAGTACTTC.

V gene TRBV28 combines with J gene TRBJ1-2, with D possibly TRBD1 on 5 matching bases. The CDR3 extends over 13 amino acids. Germline CDR1 MDHEN, CDR2 SYDVKM. V shed 4 bases and J shed 7 bases, with 13 bases lying between them. CDR3: CASSSPGRVGYTF. The CDR3 DNA is TGTGCCAGCAGTTCACCGGGACGGGTTGGCTACACCTTC.

At least ten counts were recorded for this clonotype. V and J are TRBV27 and TRBJ2-7; unclear D gene. The CDR3 consists of 13 residues. V lost 3 bases, J lost 3 bases, and 9 bases lay in between. Germline CDR1 reads MNHEY; CDR2 reads SMNVEV (reference sequence). Written as DNA, the CDR3 is TGTGCCAGCAGTTTCGGCGGTTACTACGAGCAGTACTTC. Protein sequence: CASSFGGYYEQYF.